This T cell receptor beta chain was identified in a study of regulatory T cells in long-lasting Graves disease. The time point was: newly diagnosed GD, antithyroid drugs for less than 3 months. RNA extracted from PBMCs served as the sequencing template. The CDR3 has 15 amino acids. Germline-derived CDR1 and CDR2 are LNHNV and YYDKDF (reference sequence). V lost 5 bases to trimming and J lost 3 bases; unmatched junction nucleotides: 4. Arm-PCR of CDR3 regions with iRepertoire HTBI primers generated TCR beta libraries. TCRdb called the multiplex PCR reads again in MiXCR, with one record for every CDR3 protein. The profile shows a few hundred thousand distinct CDR3 sequences, roughly a fifth of them singletons.

The material was peripheral blood mononuclear cells (PBMCs), obtained at new diagnosis, from a patient treated with antithyroid drugs. The gene calls are TRBV15 and TRBJ2-2; 9 bases map to TRBD2. This receptor was obtained from a female donor with Graves disease. As DNA, the CDR3 is TGTGCCACCAGCGGAGGACTAGCGTACACCGGGGAGCTGTTTTTT. Translating it yields CATSGGLAYTGELFF.